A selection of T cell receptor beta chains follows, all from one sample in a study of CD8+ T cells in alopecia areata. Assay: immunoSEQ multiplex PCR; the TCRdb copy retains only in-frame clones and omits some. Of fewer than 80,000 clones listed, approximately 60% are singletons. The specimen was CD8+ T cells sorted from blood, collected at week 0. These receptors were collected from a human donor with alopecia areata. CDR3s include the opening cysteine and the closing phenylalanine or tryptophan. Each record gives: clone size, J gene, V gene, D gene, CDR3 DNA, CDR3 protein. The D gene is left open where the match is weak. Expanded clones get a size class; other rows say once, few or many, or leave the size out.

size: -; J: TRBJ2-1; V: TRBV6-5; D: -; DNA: TGTGCCAGCAGTTACAGTGACAGGGGAGGGAATGAGCAGTTCTTC; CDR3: CASSYSDRGGNEQFF
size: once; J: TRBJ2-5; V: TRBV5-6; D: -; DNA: TGTGCCAGCAGCTTGGTCCCCGGATCCCAAGAGACCCAGTACTTC; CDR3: CASSLVPGSQETQYF
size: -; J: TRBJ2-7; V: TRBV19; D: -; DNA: TGTGCCACCTCAGGATCGAGATCCTACGAGCAGTACTTC; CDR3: CATSGSRSYEQYF
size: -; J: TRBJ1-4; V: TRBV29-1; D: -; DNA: TGCAGCGTTGAGGAGGGGGGAAATGAAAAACTGTTTTTT; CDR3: CSVEEGGNEKLFF
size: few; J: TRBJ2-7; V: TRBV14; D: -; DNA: TGTGCCAGCAGTGAGGGAAGCGCCTACGAGCAGTACTTC; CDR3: CASSEGSAYEQYF
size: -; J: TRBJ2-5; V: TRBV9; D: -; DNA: TGTGCCAGCAGCGTAGCGGTCCAAGAGACCCAGTACTTC; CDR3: CASSVAVQETQYF
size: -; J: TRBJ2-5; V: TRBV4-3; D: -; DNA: TGCGCCAGCAGCCAAGAAGTCAGGACCCAAGAGACCCAGTACTTC; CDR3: CASSQEVRTQETQYF
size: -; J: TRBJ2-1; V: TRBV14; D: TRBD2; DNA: TGTGCCAGCAGCCGTTTAGCGGGAGCGAGCTATGAGCAGTTCTTC; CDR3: CASSRLAGASYEQFF
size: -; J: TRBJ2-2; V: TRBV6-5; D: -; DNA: TGTGCCAGCAGCCGGGGGACAGATTACACCGGGGAGCTGTTTTTT; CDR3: CASSRGTDYTGELFF
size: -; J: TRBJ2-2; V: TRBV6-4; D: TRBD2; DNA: TGTGCCAGCAGTGCTCGAGCGGGGTCCACCGGGGAGCTGTTTTTT; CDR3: CASSARAGSTGELFF
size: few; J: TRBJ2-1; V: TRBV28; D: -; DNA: TGTGCCAGCAGTTTGCGCTACAATGAGCAGTTCTTC; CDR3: CASSLRYNEQFF
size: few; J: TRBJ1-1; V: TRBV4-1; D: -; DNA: TGCGCCAGCAGCCATCGGCCGGGACTTAACACTGAAGCTTTCTTT; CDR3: CASSHRPGLNTEAFF
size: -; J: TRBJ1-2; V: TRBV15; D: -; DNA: TGTGCCACCAGCAGAGAAGGGCAGTATGGCTACACCTTC; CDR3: CATSREGQYGYTF
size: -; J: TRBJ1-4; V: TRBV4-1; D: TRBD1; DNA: TGCGCCAGCAGCCAGGGACAGGGGACAACTAATGAAAAACTGTTTTTT; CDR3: CASSQGQGTTNEKLFF
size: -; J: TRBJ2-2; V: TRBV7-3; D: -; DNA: TGTGCCAGCAGCTTATTAGCTCCCGGGGAGCTGTTTTTT; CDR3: CASSLLAPGELFF
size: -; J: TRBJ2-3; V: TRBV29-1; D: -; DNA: TGCAGCGTCCAAATGGGGGAGGAGGCAGATACGCAGTATTTT; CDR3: CSVQMGEEADTQYF
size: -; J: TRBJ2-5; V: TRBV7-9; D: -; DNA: TGTGCCAGCAGCTTCGCCCGCCTTGGGGTTATGCAAGAGACCCAGTACTTC; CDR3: CASSFARLGVMQETQYF
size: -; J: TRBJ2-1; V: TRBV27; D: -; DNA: TGTGCCAGCAGTTTAGGGGGTAATAGGCAGTTCTTC; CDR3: CASSLGGNRQFF
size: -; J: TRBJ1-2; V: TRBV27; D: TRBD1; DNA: TGTGCCAGCAGTTTTCAGGGGGTGGCTAACTATGGCTACACCTTC; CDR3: CASSFQGVANYGYTF
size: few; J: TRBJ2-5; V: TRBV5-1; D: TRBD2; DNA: TGCGCCAGCAGCTCCGGACTAGCGTATGGCCAAGAGACCCAGTACTTC; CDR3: CASSSGLAYGQETQYF
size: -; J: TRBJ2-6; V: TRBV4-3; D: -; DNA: TGCGCCAGCAGCCAAGAACACGGTGGATCTGGGGCCAACGTCCTGACTTTC; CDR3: CASSQEHGGSGANVLTF
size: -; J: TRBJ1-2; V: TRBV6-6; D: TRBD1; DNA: TGTGCCAGCAGTTACGGGACAGGGGAAACAGACTATGGCTACACCTTC; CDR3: CASSYGTGETDYGYTF
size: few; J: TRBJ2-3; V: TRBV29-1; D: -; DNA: TGCAGTGGGGTGGACAGTGTCACAGATACGCAGTATTTT; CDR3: CSGVDSVTDTQYF
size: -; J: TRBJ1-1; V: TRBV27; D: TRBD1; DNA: TGTGCCAGCAGTCCTCCCGGGACAGGGGTTGCTGAAGCTTTCTTT; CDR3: CASSPPGTGVAEAFF
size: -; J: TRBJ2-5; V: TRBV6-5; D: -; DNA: TGTGCCAGCAGTTATATAGGGGAAGAGACCCAGTACTTC; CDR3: CASSYIGEETQYF
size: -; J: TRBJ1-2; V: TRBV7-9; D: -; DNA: TGTGCCAGCAGCTTAGGGTCTGGTGGCTACACCTTC; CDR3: CASSLGSGGYTF
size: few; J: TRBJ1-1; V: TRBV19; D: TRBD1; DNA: TGTGCCACTCACAGGGGGCCCTACATGAACACTGAAGCTTTCTTT; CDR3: CATHRGPYMNTEAFF
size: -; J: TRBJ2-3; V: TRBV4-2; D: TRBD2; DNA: TGTGCCAGCAGCCCCGCACTCCCCAGCGGGGGGACCCTTGCGCAGTATTTT; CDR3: CASSPALPSGGTLAQYF
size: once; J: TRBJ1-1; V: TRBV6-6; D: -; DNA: TGTGCCAGCAGCTCAGTGACAGCGAGCGGAGAAGCTTTCTTT; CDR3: CASSSVTASGEAFF
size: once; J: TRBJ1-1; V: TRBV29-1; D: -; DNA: TGCAGCGTTGCAGAATACGGAGCTGAAGCTTTCTTT; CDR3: CSVAEYGAEAFF
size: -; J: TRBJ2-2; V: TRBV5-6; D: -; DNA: TGTGCCAGCAGCTTGAGCAGCGGCTCTCCGAACACCGGGGAGCTGTTTTTT; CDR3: CASSLSSGSPNTGELFF
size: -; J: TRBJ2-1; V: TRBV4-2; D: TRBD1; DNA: TGTGCCAGCAGCCAGGCCAGGGGGTATGAGCAGTTCTTC; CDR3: CASSQARGYEQFF
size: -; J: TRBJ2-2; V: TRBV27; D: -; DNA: TGTGCCAGCAGTTGGAACACCGGGGAGCTGTTTTTT; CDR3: CASSWNTGELFF
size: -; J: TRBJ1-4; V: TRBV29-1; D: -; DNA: TGCAGCGTTGAAGATCCGAGGGACACTGCAACTAATGAAAAACTGTTTTTT; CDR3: CSVEDPRDTATNEKLFF
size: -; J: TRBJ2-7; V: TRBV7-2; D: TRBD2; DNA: TGTGCCAGCAGCGCGCTACTAGCGGGAGGGCCTGTATACGAGCAGTACTTC; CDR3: CASSALLAGGPVYEQYF
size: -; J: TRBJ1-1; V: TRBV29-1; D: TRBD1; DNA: TGCAGCGTCAGGACAGGGGGCGCCTTGCTTGGCACTGAAGCTTTCTTT; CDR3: CSVRTGGALLGTEAFF
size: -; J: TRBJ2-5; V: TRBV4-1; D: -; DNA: TGCGCCAGCAGCCAAGTAGGAGCGAGGGCACTCCAAGAGACCCAGTACTTC; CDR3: CASSQVGARALQETQYF
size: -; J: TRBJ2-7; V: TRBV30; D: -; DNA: TGTGCCTGGACCCAGGGTTACGAGCAGTACTTC; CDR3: CAWTQGYEQYF
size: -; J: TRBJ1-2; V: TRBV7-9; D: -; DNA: TGTGCCAGCAGCACCCAGGAAGCCTATGGCTACACCTTC; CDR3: CASSTQEAYGYTF
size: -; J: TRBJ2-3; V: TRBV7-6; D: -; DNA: TGTGCCAGCAGCCCGTCGCCTACAGATACGCAGTATTTT; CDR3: CASSPSPTDTQYF
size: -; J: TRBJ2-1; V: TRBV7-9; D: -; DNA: TGTGCCAGCAGCGCTAGAGCCGGGACGACATCTTACAATGAGCAGTTCTTC; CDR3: CASSARAGTTSYNEQFF
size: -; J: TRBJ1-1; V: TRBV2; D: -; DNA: TGTGCCAGCAGTGAAGAGGGTAACACTGAAGCTTTCTTT; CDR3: CASSEEGNTEAFF
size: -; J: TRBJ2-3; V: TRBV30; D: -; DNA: TGTGCCTGGAGTGTAATACCCATGTGGGGCACAGATACGCAGTATTTT; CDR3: CAWSVIPMWGTDTQYF
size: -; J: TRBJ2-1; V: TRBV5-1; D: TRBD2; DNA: TGCGCCAGCGACCCTCGTGGCCTAGCGGGAGGAATCAATGAGCAGTTCTTC; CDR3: CASDPRGLAGGINEQFF
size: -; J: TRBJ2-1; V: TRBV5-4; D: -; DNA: TGTGCCAGCAGTATCTCGCAGGAACGTTATTACAATGAGCAGTTCTTC; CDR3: CASSISQERYYNEQFF
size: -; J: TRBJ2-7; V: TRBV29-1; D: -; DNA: TGCAGCGTTGGAGAACAGGGAGGAAGCTACGAGCAGTACTTC; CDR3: CSVGEQGGSYEQYF
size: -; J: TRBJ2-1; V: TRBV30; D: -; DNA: TGTGCCTGGCGCGGCGGTCAGAGCTCCTACAATGAGCAGTTCTTC; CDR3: CAWRGGQSSYNEQFF
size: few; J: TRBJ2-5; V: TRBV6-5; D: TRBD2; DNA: TGTGCCAGCAGTTACGCGGCTAGCGGGAGTGAGACCCAGTACTTC; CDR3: CASSYAASGSETQYF